The next 31 T cell receptor beta chains were all read from a single sample in a study of T cells in localized non-small cell lung cancer. Measured with immunoSEQ multiplex PCR; TCRdb has only the in-frame clones, and not every one. The sample consists of about 70,000 clones, approximately 84% of them appearing once. The sample was peripheral blood, taken before any cancer treatment. The source is a female donor older than 55 with stage I lung adenocarcinoma.

The chain uses TRBV7-2 and TRBJ2-1, with D perhaps matching TRBD1 (5 bases). The germline V gene encodes CDR1 SGHTA and CDR2 FQGNSA. CDR3 length: 12 residues. V lost 5 bases and J 6 bases, leaving 8 bases between the germline ends. The CDR3 here is CASSRDSNEQFF. The CDR3, as DNA: TGTGCCAGCAGCCGAGACAGCAATGAGCAGTTCTTC.

The chain is built from TRBV6-1 and TRBJ1-3; D unclear. The CDR3 has 12 amino acids. Trimming shortened V by 1 base and J by 4 bases, and 2 bases separated the two germline ends. Germline loops: CDR1 MNHNS, CDR2 SASEGT. CDR3 nucleotide sequence: TGTGCCAGCAGTGAAGAGGGAAACACCATATATTTT. Residues: CASSEEGNTIYF.

With respect to this clone: Within the sample, other DNA sequences also encode this same CDR3. The V gene is TRBV19, the J gene TRBJ1-5, with a tentative D call TRBD1 (6 bases). The germline gives CDR1 LNHDA, CDR2 SQIVND (reference sequence). V lost 8 bases to trimming and J lost 7 bases, with 21 bases between them. The CDR3 runs to 15 residues. The DNA of the CDR3 is TGTGCCAGTCAACGTGGTTACAGGGAGGACCAGCCCCAGCATTTT. Translating gives CASQRGYREDQPQHF.

This rearrangement joins TRBV2 to TRBJ1-2; D is perhaps TRBD1 (6 bases). V dropped 2 bases and J dropped 7 bases, with 17 bases sitting between them. The CDR3 length is 15 residues. The germline V gene has CDR1 SNHLY and CDR2 FYNNEI. Written as DNA, the CDR3 is TGTGCCAGCAGTGAAAGGGCAGGGGAGTATGCTGGCTACACCTTC. This translates into CASSERAGEYAGYTF. Combining the CDR3 with reference TRBV2 and TRBJ1-2 gives the whole variable domain EPEVTQTPSHQVTQMGQEVILRCVPISNHLYFYWYRQILGQKVEFLVSFYNNEISEKSEIFDDQFSVERPDGSNFTLKIRSTKLEDSAMYFCASSERAGEYAGYTFGSGTRLTVV.

J is TRBJ2-5 and V is TRBV5-6; 11 bases align to TRBD1. This CDR3 is 15 amino acids long. Trimming removed 4 bases from V and 4 bases from J; junction bases left unmatched: 6. Germline V gene data show CDR1 as SGHDT and CDR2 as YYEEEE. The CDR3 bases are TGTGCCAGCAGCCCCAGGACAGGGGGCGCAGAGACCCAGTACTTC. It encodes CASSPRTGGAETQYF.

This clone was seen more than once but under ten times. This rearrangement joins TRBV7-3 to TRBJ2-3; 11 bases align to TRBD2. V lost 1 base, J lost 5 bases, and 11 bases stayed unmatched. Germline V gene data show CDR1 as SGHTA and CDR2 as FQGTGA. The CDR3 is 18 residues long. The CDR3 DNA sequence: TGTGCCAGCAGCTTAATTGGCTTTGGGACTAGCGGCGGAGATACGCAGTATTTT. Protein sequence: CASSLIGFGTSGGDTQYF. Complete variable domain (other parts from reference TRBV7-3 and TRBJ2-3): GAGVSQTPSNKVTEKGKYVELRCDPISGHTALYWYRQSLGQGPEFLIYFQGTGAADDSGLPNDRFFAVRPEGSVSTLKIQRTERGDSAVYLCASSLIGFGTSGGDTQYFGPGTRLTVL.

The rearrangement uses TRBV6-1 and TRBJ1-6; D unclear. This CDR3 is 15 amino acids long. CDR1 and CDR2 from the germline V gene are MNHNS and SASEGT. The germline V and J ends were trimmed by 2 bases and 14 bases, with 19 bases remaining between them. Written as DNA, the CDR3 is TGTGCCAGCAGTGAAATCAGAGGTTCGACCTCCACCCTCCACTTT. Protein sequence: CASSEIRGSTSTLHF.

This chain connects TRBV18 to TRBJ2-1; D not certain. V lost 5 bases to trimming and J lost 4 bases, with 15 bases between them. The CDR3 consists of 15 residues. The germline CDR1 and CDR2 sequences are KGHSH and LQKENI. CDR3 loop: CASSAGLTGYNEQFF. CDR3 bases: TGTGCCAGCTCAGCCGGCCTCACCGGTTACAATGAGCAGTTCTTC.

This chain connects TRBV6-6 to TRBJ1-3; no reliable D call. CDR1 is MNHNY, CDR2 SVGAGI, per germline (reference sequence). The CDR3 runs to 15 residues. The V end was cut by 5 bases, the J end by 3 bases, with 14 bases between. CDR3 nucleotide sequence: TGTGCCAGCAGTGCAGTGGTCTCGGGTGGAAACACCATATATTTT. It encodes CASSAVVSGGNTIYF.

The V and J genes are TRBV2 and TRBJ1-3; D perhaps matches TRBD1 (6 bases). Germline values: CDR1 SNHLY, CDR2 FYNNEI. There are 13 residues in the CDR3. The V gene lost 6 bases and the J gene lost 2 bases, with 8 bases spanning the gap. The CDR3, as DNA: TGTGCCAGCAGAAGACAGGCTGGAAACACCATATATTTT. Its protein is CASRRQAGNTIYF.

For this clone: The same CDR3 also results from other DNA sequences found in this sample. The chain employs TRBV11-2 and TRBJ2-3; 9 bases are a match to TRBD2. This CDR3 spans 16 amino acids. The V segment lost 8 bases and the J segment 5 bases; nucleotides outside the gene matches: 14. In germline, CDR1 is SGHAT, CDR2 FQNNGV. The CDR3 bases are TGTGCCAGCGGGATCTTGGCGGGGGGGCAAGGAGATACGCAGTATTTT. Translation gives CASGILAGGQGDTQYF. The full variable domain, rest sourced from reference TRBV11-2 and TRBJ2-3, is EAGVAQSPRYKIIEKRQSVAFWCNPISGHATLYWYQQILGQGPKLLIQFQNNGVVDDSQLPKDRFSAERLKGVDSTLKIQPAKLEDSAVYLCASGILAGGQGDTQYFGPGTRLTVL.

This clone has only one observation. This chain uses TRBV27 with TRBJ2-3; D not resolved. Germline CDR1 reads MNHEY; CDR2 reads SMNVEV (reference sequence). V was shortened by 2 bases and J by 0 bases, with 12 bases between the two germline ends. There are 16 residues in the CDR3. CDR3 nucleotide sequence: TGTGCCAGCAGTTTACGGTATGGCTCTAGCACAGATACGCAGTATTTT. It codes for CASSLRYGSSTDTQYF.

J is TRBJ2-3 and V is TRBV5-5; the D is unclear. The CDR3 runs to 15 residues. V gave up 0 bases and J gave up 2 bases, with 10 bases separating them. Germline V gene lookup returns CDR1 SGHKS and CDR2 YYEKEE (reference sequence). The CDR3 coding sequence is TGTGCCAGCAGCTTGGAGGGTGGGCACACAGATACGCAGTATTTT. Translated: CASSLEGGHTDTQYF.

The rearrangement links TRBV19 to TRBJ1-1; D is unclear. From germline, CDR1 is LNHDA and CDR2 SQIVND (reference sequence). Trimming took off 5 bases at V and 0 bases at J, with 16 bases between the two ends. The CDR3 covers 16 residues. CDR3 amino acids: CASSPAPETMNTEAFF. The CDR3 DNA is TGTGCCAGTAGTCCCGCCCCAGAGACCATGAACACTGAAGCTTTCTTT.

The chain recombines TRBV5-1 with TRBJ1-6; weak D call: TRBD1 (5 bases). The CDR3 contains 15 residues. V was shortened by 2 bases and J by 3 bases, with 9 bases between the two germline ends. Germline V gene lookup returns CDR1 SGHRS and CDR2 YFSETQ. CDR3 sequence: CASSLSGGYNSPLHF. The CDR3 bases are TGCGCCAGCAGCTTATCGGGGGGCTATAATTCACCCCTCCACTTT. Full variable domain (missing parts from reference TRBV5-1 and TRBJ1-6): KAGVTQTPRYLIKTRGQQVTLSCSPISGHRSVSWYQQTPGQGLQFLFEYFSETQRNKGNFPGRFSGRQFSNSRSEMNVSTLELGDSALYLCASSLSGGYNSPLHFGNGTRLTVT.

This clone appeared a single time. The J gene is TRBJ1-1, the V gene TRBV11-3; D ambiguous. Germline V gives CDR1 SGHNT, CDR2 YENEEA. CDR3 length: 15 residues. The V gene lost 5 bases and the J gene lost 7 bases, with 20 bases spanning the gap. In DNA form, the CDR3 reads TGTGCCAGCAGCCTCGGGTCCTTAGCCCAGTTTGAAGCTTTCTTT. Amino acid sequence: CASSLGSLAQFEAFF.

This rearrangement joins TRBV9 to TRBJ2-7; 9 bases align to TRBD1. CDR1 is SGDLS and CDR2 is YYNGEE in the germline V gene. This CDR3 has 15 residues. Losses at the gene ends were 0 bases for V and 3 bases for J; bases not matched to a gene: 4. In nucleotides, the CDR3 is TGTGCCAGCAGCGTAGCTGGGGGACAGGGCTACGAGCAGTACTTC. Residues: CASSVAGGQGYEQYF.

This clone came up once. The rearrangement uses TRBV7-8 and TRBJ2-3; 9 bases are shared with TRBD2. After removal of 5 bases from V and 3 bases from J, the junction contained 12 bases not matched to a gene. Germline CDR1 and CDR2: SGHVS and FQNEAQ. The CDR3 contains 17 residues. As DNA, the CDR3 is TGTGCCAGCAGCCCACATCGTTTAGCGGGGGCGACAGATACGCAGTATTTT. Translation: CASSPHRLAGATDTQYF.

This chain uses TRBV11-3 with TRBJ2-7; D not certain. Deletions cut 5 bases from V and 6 bases from J, with 14 bases between. This CDR3 spans 13 amino acids. Germline V CDR1 and CDR2: SGHNT, YENEEA. In DNA, the CDR3 is TGTGCCAGCAGCGCCAACCCAGGTGGCGAGCAGTACTTC. This sequence encodes CASSANPGGEQYF.

J is TRBJ1-1 and V is TRBV11-2; D call uncertain. The CDR3 contains 13 residues. With 2 bases removed from V and 1 base from J, the gap between germline ends came to 5 bases. CDR1 and CDR2 (germline): SGHAT, FQNNGV. The CDR3 protein is CASSLRRNTEAFF. CDR3 nucleotide sequence: TGTGCCAGCAGCTTACGCCGGAACACTGAAGCTTTCTTT.

The V and J genes are TRBV5-1 and TRBJ1-2; D unresolved. From germline, CDR1 is SGHRS and CDR2 YFSETQ. This CDR3 contains 13 residues. Trimming stripped 0 bases from V and 4 bases from J, with 7 bases between. Here the CDR3 DNA reads TGCGCCAGCAGCTTGGACCGAGCCTATGGCTACACCTTC. Its translation: CASSLDRAYGYTF.

CDR3 protein: CASSVSGLLNEQFF. As DNA, the CDR3 is TGTGCCAGCAGCGTATCGGGACTCCTCAATGAGCAGTTCTTC. The genes are TRBV9 and TRBJ2-1; a weak D match, TRBD2 (6 bases). Germline V CDR1 and CDR2: SGDLS, YYNGEE. The V gene lost 1 base and the J gene lost 6 bases, with 11 bases spanning the gap. The CDR3 is 14 amino acids.

The chain recombines TRBV4-2 with TRBJ2-2; TRBD2 agrees at 8 bases. The J segment lost 6 bases and the V segment lost 0 bases, leaving 9 bases of the junction unmatched. The CDR3 has 17 amino acids. Germline V gene sequence: CDR1 LGHNA, CDR2 YNFKEQ. CDR3 DNA sequence: TGTGCCAGCAGCCAAGATTGGTCGGGGGGGTTCTCCGGGGAGCTGTTTTTT. It codes for CASSQDWSGGFSGELFF.

The DNA of the CDR3 is TGCGCCAGCAGCTCGGGACAGGGAAGCTATGGCTACACCTTC. Its translation: CASSSGQGSYGYTF. The genes are TRBV5-1 and TRBJ1-2, with 9 bases identical to TRBD1. Germline-derived CDR1 and CDR2 are SGHRS and YFSETQ. V lost 3 bases, J lost 4 bases, and 4 bases stayed unmatched. CDR3 length: 14 residues.

The J gene is TRBJ1-2, the V gene TRBV6-6; a possible D gene is TRBD1 (6 bases). Germline V gene data show CDR1 as MNHNY and CDR2 as SVGAGI (reference sequence). The V end was cut by 6 bases, the J end by 5 bases, with 13 bases between. The CDR3 is made up of 13 amino acids. The CDR3 is CASRPRGQYGYTF. In nucleotides, the CDR3 is TGTGCCAGCAGACCCCGAGGACAGTATGGCTACACCTTC.

The chain couples TRBV7-3 to TRBJ2-3; unclear D gene. The length of the CDR3 is 15 residues. The germline CDR1 and CDR2 sequences are SGHTA and FQGTGA. V was trimmed by 2 bases and J by 0 bases, leaving 9 bases between them. As DNA, the CDR3 is TGTGCCAGCAGCTTATTAAGCTCTAGCACAGATACGCAGTATTTT. Its translation: CASSLLSSSTDTQYF.

This clone was found many times. This rearrangement joins TRBV2 to TRBJ2-7; tentatively, D is TRBD2 (6 bases). The CDR3 runs to 11 residues. Trimming stripped 6 bases from V and 11 bases from J, with 14 bases between. The germline V gene encodes CDR1 SNHLY and CDR2 FYNNEI. Written as DNA, the CDR3 is TGTGCCAGCAGCATCGGGGGAAACGAGTACTTC. The encoded protein is CASSIGGNEYF.

This sequence joins TRBV2 and TRBJ2-3; TRBD2 might be the D (5 bases). The ends were cut back, 4 bases at V and 1 base at J, with 6 bases in the middle. CDR3 length: 13 amino acids. From germline, CDR1 is SNHLY and CDR2 FYNNEI. CDR3 sequence reads: CASSAEGTDTQYF. The CDR3 nucleotides read TGTGCCAGCAGTGCGGAGGGCACAGATACGCAGTATTTT.

V is TRBV28 and J is TRBJ2-1, with TRBD2 as a possible D gene (5 bases). From germline, CDR1 is MDHEN and CDR2 SYDVKM. Trimming removed 4 bases from V and 6 bases from J, with 13 bases in between. CDR3 length equals 14 residues. CDR3 in amino acids: CASSSSKSGNEQFF. In DNA, the CDR3 is TGTGCCAGCAGTTCTAGCAAGTCAGGCAATGAGCAGTTCTTC.

The rearrangement joins TRBV7-3 to TRBJ2-5; D may be TRBD2 (6 bases). CDR1 and CDR2 (germline): SGHTA, FQGTGA. V shed 3 bases and J shed 4 bases, with 15 bases lying between them. This CDR3 comprises 15 residues. CDR3 sequence reads: CASSFSASVRETQYF. The CDR3 nucleotides read TGTGCCAGCAGCTTCTCGGCTAGCGTCAGAGAGACCCAGTACTTC.

The J gene is TRBJ1-6, the V gene TRBV5-1; TRBD1 matches at 10 bases. Looked up from germline, CDR1 is SGHRS and CDR2 is YFSETQ. The CDR3 covers 15 residues. Unmatched junction bases numbered 6, after V lost 1 base and J lost 11 bases. CDR3 loop: CASSLQGTGETPLHF. CDR3 coding DNA: TGCGCCAGCAGCTTGCAGGGGACAGGGGAAACACCCCTCCACTTT.